The clone carrying this T cell receptor beta chain was observed a handful of times. Its antigen is unknown. The germline CDR1 and CDR2 sequences are SGHAT and FQNNGV. This CDR3 has 14 residues. The V gene lost 1 base and the J gene lost 9 bases, with 14 bases spanning the gap. Each CDR3 protein is one row after TCRdb ran MiXCR on the RT-PCR reads. The sample shows fewer than 650,000 distinct CDR3 sequences, over 10% of them seen only once. This record belongs to a study of response to subunit inactivated influenza vaccine. Overall study findings and caveats: Every seasonal influenza vaccination brings in few new T cells, the authors suggested.

The chain couples TRBV11-2 to TRBJ2-3, with D maybe TRBD2 (7 bases). This receptor was taken from a man aged 50 to 60 who received an inactivated influenza vaccine. The sequencing used PBMCs from blood, collected about 6 weeks after vaccination. Here the CDR3 reads CASSLGPGRGTQYF. For the CDR3, the DNA is TGTGCCAGCAGCTTAGGCCCGGGGAGGGGGACGCAGTATTTT.